This entry lists 21 T cell receptor beta chains sequenced from one sample in a study of blood T cell repertoires in COVID-19. The repertoire was sequenced with immunoSEQ multiplex PCR; TCRdb's copy has only in-frame clones and lacks some. The data contain around 270,000 clones, roughly 84% of them singletons. The material sequenced was peripheral blood. The receptors stem from a woman aged 40 to 49 who had recovered from COVID-19.

This chain connects TRBV25-1 to TRBJ2-1; 9 positions agree with TRBD2. The V gene end was trimmed by 3 bases and the J gene end by 4 bases; junction bases not matched to a gene: 7. In germline, CDR1 is MGHDK, CDR2 SYGVNS. This CDR3 spans 16 amino acids. CDR3 protein: CASSDDLAGEYNEQFF. For the CDR3, the DNA is TGTGCCAGCAGTGATGACTTAGCGGGGGAATACAATGAGCAGTTCTTC.

The chain joins TRBV5-4 to TRBJ2-2, with D unclear. The CDR3 sequence is 15 residues long. Trimming cost V 0 bases and J 8 bases, with 14 bases left between them. In germline, CDR1 is SGHNT, CDR2 YYREEE (reference sequence). Here the CDR3 reads CASSLGFTEPGELFF. For the CDR3, the DNA is TGTGCCAGCAGCTTGGGGTTTACAGAACCGGGGGAGCTGTTTTTT.

The chain employs TRBV15 and TRBJ1-5, with no clear D. V was clipped by 1 base and J by 8 bases, with 9 bases between them. The CDR3 consists of 13 residues. The V gene's germline CDR1 is LNHNV and CDR2 YYDKDF (reference sequence). The CDR3 DNA reads TGTGCCACCAGCAGAGGGATAGCGGAGCCCCAGCATTTT. Residues: CATSRGIAEPQHF.

The chain carries TRBV3-1 (or the pseudogene TRBV3-2) and TRBJ1-2; 7 bases are shared with TRBD1. V lost 3 bases to trimming and J lost 9 bases; unmatched junction nucleotides: 4. Germline values: CDR1 LGHDT, CDR2 YNNKEL (reference sequence). The CDR3 has 12 residues. In DNA, the CDR3 is TGTGCCAGCAGCCAGACGGACAGGAGCTACACCTTC. This translates into CASSQTDRSYTF.

This sequence joins TRBV12-5 and TRBJ2-2, with 7 nucleotides matching TRBD2. Trimming took 0 bases from V and 4 from J; bases not matched to a gene: 5. CDR1 is LGHNT and CDR2 is FRNRAP in the germline V gene. The CDR3 sequence is 16 residues long. CDR3 DNA sequence: TGTGCTAGTGGTTTGGTACGCGGGGGTTTCACCGGGGAGCTGTTTTTT. Protein: CASGLVRGGFTGELFF.

The chain uses TRBV6-5 and TRBJ2-1; maybe TRBD2 (5 bases). The V gene's germline CDR1 is MNHEY and CDR2 SVGAGI. This CDR3 is 15 amino acids long. V lost 5 bases and J lost 0, with 11 bases in between. As DNA, the CDR3 is TGTGCCAGCAGTCCGGACTGGAGCTCCTACAATGAGCAGTTCTTC. Translation gives CASSPDWSSYNEQFF.

This chain links TRBV11-2 with TRBJ2-2; 7 bases agree with TRBD1. From germline, CDR1 is SGHAT and CDR2 FQNNGV. The V and J ends lost 4 bases and 5 bases, in that order; junction bases with no gene match: 4. The CDR3 contains 14 residues. CDR3 bases: TGTGCCAGCAGCTCCTTGGACAGGACCGGGGAGCTGTTTTTT. It specifies CASSSLDRTGELFF.

The chain employs TRBV5-1 and TRBJ1-2; 9 nucleotides align to TRBD1. Trimming at V came to 4 bases and at J to 2 bases, leaving 3 bases not matched to a gene. The V gene's germline CDR1 is SGHRS and CDR2 YFSETQ. CDR3 length: 14 amino acids. This CDR3 reads CASSTDRGNYGYTF. The DNA for the CDR3 is TGCGCCAGCAGCACAGACAGGGGGAACTATGGCTACACCTTC.

The J gene is TRBJ2-5, the V gene TRBV5-1; TRBD2 agrees at 11 bases. Losses at the gene ends were 3 bases for V and 3 bases for J; bases not matched to a gene: 7. The CDR3 consists of 16 residues. CDR1 is SGHRS and CDR2 is YFSETQ in the germline V gene. CDR3 protein: CASSSGSGGAEETQYF. The CDR3 nucleotides are TGCGCCAGCAGCTCCGGTAGCGGGGGGGCCGAAGAGACCCAGTACTTC.

This clone was found a few times. V gene TRBV14 combines with J gene TRBJ2-1; D is possibly TRBD1 (6 bases). V gave up 3 bases and J gave up 10 bases, with 13 bases separating them. Germline assignment: CDR1 SGHDN and CDR2 FVKESK. CDR3 length equals 13 residues. Written as DNA, the CDR3 is TGTGCCAGCAGCCAGATATTACAGGGCGAGCAGTTCTTC. It yields the protein CASSQILQGEQFF.

The chain links TRBV15 to TRBJ1-3; D gene unclear. V lost 3 bases, J lost 0 bases, and 12 bases lay in between. This CDR3 contains 16 residues. Germline-derived CDR1 and CDR2 are LNHNV and YYDKDF (reference sequence). CDR3 DNA: TGTGCCACCAGCAGCCCAGGTGCCGACTCTGGAAACACCATATATTTT. The encoded protein is CATSSPGADSGNTIYF. The full variable domain, completed using reference TRBV15 and TRBJ1-3, is DAMVIQNPRYQVTQFGKPVTLSCSQTLNHNVMYWYQQKSSQAPKLLFHYYDKDFNNEADTPDNFQSRRPNTSFCFLDIRSPGLGDTAMYLCATSSPGADSGNTIYFGEGSWLTVV.

This rearrangement joins TRBV2 to TRBJ2-5; D may be TRBD1 (6 bases). This CDR3 is 15 amino acids long. The ends were cut back, 7 bases at V and 1 base at J, with 16 bases in the middle. Germline CDR1 and CDR2: SNHLY and FYNNEI. CDR3 nucleotides: TGTGCCAGCAATGCCGATTGGACAGTCCAAGAGACCCAGTACTTC. Translating gives CASNADWTVQETQYF. Full variable domain (remainder filled in from reference TRBV2 and TRBJ2-5): EPEVTQTPSHQVTQMGQEVILRCVPISNHLYFYWYRQILGQKVEFLVSFYNNEISEKSEIFDDQFSVERPDGSNFTLKIRSTKLEDSAMYFCASNADWTVQETQYFGPGTRLLVL.

The chain links TRBV27 to TRBJ2-2; 7 positions agree with TRBD1. The CDR3 totals 14 residues. Looked up from germline, CDR1 is MNHEY and CDR2 is SMNVEV (reference sequence). V gave up 7 bases and J gave up 2 bases; unmatched junction bases: 4. CDR3 sequence reads: CASTDRQNTGELFF. The DNA of the CDR3 is TGTGCCAGCACGGACAGGCAAAACACCGGGGAGCTGTTTTTT.

The chain combines TRBV11-2 with TRBJ1-6; D unclear. Germline V gene lookup returns CDR1 SGHAT and CDR2 FQNNGV. Trimming pared 1 base from V and 3 bases from J, leaving 16 bases between. This CDR3 spans 18 amino acids. The CDR3 spells CASSLASSQVSYNSPLHF. DNA for the CDR3: TGTGCCAGCAGCTTAGCTTCGAGCCAGGTCAGCTATAATTCACCCCTCCACTTT.

This chain links TRBV5-4 with TRBJ2-7; the D gene is possibly TRBD1 (7 bases). V lost 3 bases and J lost 6, with 19 bases in between. Germline lookup yields CDR1 SGHNT and CDR2 YYREEE (reference sequence). CDR3 length: 15 amino acids. The CDR3: CASSSGGRGTGEQYF. As DNA, the CDR3 is TGTGCCAGCAGCTCCGGGGGCAGGGGGACGGGCGAGCAGTACTTC.

The gene calls are TRBV20-1 and TRBJ1-1; 7 nucleotides match TRBD1. Germline CDR1 and CDR2: DFQATT and SNEGSKA (reference sequence). J lost 8 bases, V lost 7 bases, and 7 bases had no gene match. This CDR3 spans 11 amino acids. CDR3 sequence (DNA): TGCAGTGTCGACAGGGCTTCCGAAGCTTTCTTT. It yields the protein CSVDRASEAFF.

The rearrangement uses TRBV28 and TRBJ1-5; 7 bases agree with TRBD1. The CDR3 has 15 residues. V lost 5 bases, J lost 5 bases, and 9 bases stayed unmatched. CDR1 and CDR2 (germline): MDHEN, SYDVKM. The CDR3 sequence is CASSIATGMDQPQHF. CDR3 nucleotides: TGTGCCAGCAGTATCGCGACAGGGATGGATCAGCCCCAGCATTTT.

The V and J genes are TRBV10-1 and TRBJ2-2; no reliable D call. Trimming shortened V by 3 bases and J by 4 bases, and 12 bases separated the two germline ends. This CDR3 is built from 15 residues. Germline V lookup: CDR1 WNHNN, CDR2 SYGVQD (reference sequence). CDR3 bases: TGCGCCAGCAGTGAAATGGTTTCGGGCACCGGGGAGCTGTTTTTT. Amino acids: CASSEMVSGTGELFF.

This clone occurred once. Written as DNA, the CDR3 is TGTGCCAGCTCACGACAGGATAATTCACCCCTCCACTTT. It is translated as CASSRQDNSPLHF. The J gene is TRBJ1-6, the V gene TRBV18; D is perhaps TRBD1 (6 bases). The CDR3 loop spans 13 amino acids. Trimming took 4 bases from V and 5 from J, leaving 6 bases between them. Germline assignment: CDR1 KGHSH and CDR2 LQKENI.

This rearrangement joins TRBV19 to TRBJ1-3; TRBD1 matches at 7 bases. CDR3 size: 14 residues. V lost 7 bases to trimming and J lost 4 bases; unmatched junction nucleotides: 7. Germline assignment: CDR1 LNHDA and CDR2 SQIVND (reference sequence). The CDR3 sequence: CASTPGTAGNTIYF. The CDR3 bases are TGTGCCAGTACTCCCGGGACAGCCGGAAACACCATATATTTT.

This clone was seen a handful of times. The J gene is TRBJ2-7, the V gene TRBV24-1, with TRBD1 matching over 10 bases. Germline-derived CDR1 and CDR2 are KGHDR and SFDVKD. The CDR3 contains 13 residues. V shed 10 bases, J shed 4 bases, and the junction held 6 bases outside the gene matches. Here the CDR3 reads CATARTGGYEQYF. DNA for the CDR3: TGTGCCACTGCCAGGACAGGGGGGTACGAGCAGTACTTC.